The source of this TCR beta chain is a study of blood T cell repertoires in COVID-19. At the level of the study: Acute and convalescent COVID-19 samples came from the United States, Italy and Spain.

As originally analysed: Counts of nucleated cells, estimated from reference gene primer amplification, were obtained. Sequenced by immunoSEQ multiplex PCR; TCRdb stores in-frame clones only, minus some. Clonal size and the V and J genes are those of that table, whereas D and trimming came from the DNA. The sample contains about 180,000 clones, approximately 80% of which appear only once. Allocation to cohorts depended on clinical history reported by the participants. A COVID-19 case was met by exposed participants within 2 weeks before study entry. This sequence originates from a man in his 60s who had been exposed to COVID-19. Specimen: PBMCs or T cells enriched from blood (not recorded which).

In nucleotides, the CDR3 is TGTGCCATCAGTGCCGCCGGGACTAGCGGGAGCCAGGCCGAGCAGTACTTC. It is translated as CAISAAGTSGSQAEQYF. The J gene is TRBJ2-7, the V gene TRBV10-3, with 14 nucleotides matching TRBD2. The CDR3 spans 17 residues. Germline CDR1 is ENHRY and CDR2 is SYGVKD. The junction had 11 bases not matched to a gene; V was cut back by 4 bases and J by 6 bases.